This T cell receptor beta chain was obtained from a study of post-analysis software for immune sequencing data. Study-wide results and limits: The five TRBV segments detected at higher frequency in patients than in controls included TRBV5-6, TRBV5-1 and TRBV20-1.

Points on this clonotype: Its specificity is unknown.

The authors incorporated unique molecular identifiers into the TCR beta cDNA libraries. TCRdb passed the PCR reads through MiXCR, listing each CDR3 protein once. The data contain some 500,000 distinct CDR3 sequences, approximately 46% of them singletons. This CDR3 is 17 amino acids long. Trimming took 1 base from V and 2 from J; bases not matched to a gene: 10. CDR1 and CDR2 (germline): LGHNA, YSLEER. The sample comprised blood. The receptor comes from a girl aged 10-17 years with multiple sclerosis. The rearrangement joins TRBV4-3 to TRBJ1-1; 7 bases match TRBD1. The CDR3, as DNA: TGCGCCAGCAGCCAAGTAGCGGACCCAGGGGGTAACACTGAAGCTTTCTTT. As protein: CASSQVADPGGNTEAFF.